The 21 T cell receptor beta chains reported below all come from one sample, sequenced in a study of blood T cell repertoires in COVID-19. The table came from immunoSEQ multiplex PCR; TCRdb's copy has only in-frame clones and leaves some out. The sample lists tens of thousands of clones; 80% to 90% were seen once. Sequencing was carried out using peripheral blood. The origin of the receptors is a woman in her 70s with acute or convalescent COVID-19.

The J gene is TRBJ2-7, the V gene TRBV24-1, with 7 bases that match TRBD2. There are 20 residues in the CDR3. Trimming took 2 bases from V and 6 from J; bases not matched to a gene: 24. Germline CDR1 and CDR2: KGHDR and SFDVKD. CDR3 sequence reads: CATSDWVAGVSFKEPSEQYF. CDR3 coding DNA: TGTGCCACCAGTGATTGGGTCGCGGGAGTAAGTTTCAAGGAGCCCTCCGAGCAGTACTTC.

The chain couples TRBV19 to TRBJ2-2, with a possible D match to TRBD1 (7 bases). V was cut by 6 bases and J by 0 bases, with 11 bases left in between. The CDR3 runs 15 residues. Germline loops: CDR1 LNHDA, CDR2 SQIVND (reference sequence). The CDR3 nucleotides are TGTGCCAGTAGACTCAGGGGGGCGAACACCGGGGAGCTGTTTTTT. Its protein is CASRLRGANTGELFF.

The CDR3 loop is CASRKTGVTEAFF. The CDR3 bases are TGTGCCAGCAGGAAGACAGGGGTGACTGAAGCTTTCTTT. The V call is TRBV6-6, the J call TRBJ1-1; the match to TRBD1 covers 8 bases. The CDR3 has 13 amino acids. Germline V gene data show CDR1 as MNHNY and CDR2 as SVGAGI (reference sequence). V trimming: 6 bases; J trimming: 5 bases; junction bases outside the gene matches: 5.

V gene TRBV6-5 combines with J gene TRBJ1-2, with D possibly being TRBD1 (6 bases). From germline, CDR1 is MNHEY and CDR2 SVGAGI. The length of the CDR3 is 14 residues. V lost 6 bases and J 2 bases, leaving 13 bases between the germline ends. This CDR3 reads CASRTGIGNYGYTF. DNA for the CDR3: TGTGCCAGCAGAACAGGGATTGGAAACTATGGCTACACCTTC.

This clone appeared a few times. V gene TRBV3-1 (or the pseudogene TRBV3-2) combines with J gene TRBJ1-2, with TRBD1 identical over 7 bases. V shed 2 bases, J shed 5 bases, and the junction held 5 bases outside the gene matches. Germline V gene sequence: CDR1 LGHDT, CDR2 YNNKEL (reference sequence). The CDR3 runs 14 residues. The DNA of the CDR3 is TGTGCCAGCAGCCAATTGCAGGGGGGATATGGCTACACCTTC. It codes for CASSQLQGGYGYTF.

The chain combines TRBV3-1 (or the pseudogene TRBV3-2) with TRBJ2-1, with TRBD2 matching 7 bases. Germline-derived CDR1 and CDR2 are LGHDT and YNNKEL (reference sequence). The CDR3 is 17 amino acids. With V trimmed by 0 bases and J by 0 bases, 5 bases remained unmatched. CDR3 sequence reads: CASSQEGLIHSYNEQFF. The CDR3 region has the DNA TGTGCCAGCAGCCAAGAGGGACTAATCCACTCCTACAATGAGCAGTTCTTC.

The rearrangement links TRBV27 to TRBJ2-2; possibly TRBD2 for D (5 bases). V was clipped by 4 bases and J by 6 bases, with 15 bases between them. This CDR3 spans 15 amino acids. Germline CDR1 is MNHEY and CDR2 is SMNVEV (reference sequence). CDR3 region: CASSSPTRVPGELFF. CDR3 sequence (DNA): TGTGCCAGCAGTTCACCCACTAGAGTTCCCGGGGAGCTGTTTTTT.

The V and J genes are TRBV7-9 and TRBJ2-5; 13 bases map to TRBD2. After removal of 6 bases from V and 5 bases from J, the junction contained 9 bases not matched to a gene. The CDR3 is made up of 16 amino acids. Germline CDR1 reads SEHNR; CDR2 reads FQNEAQ (reference sequence). CDR3: CASRDRTSGSWETQYF. The CDR3 bases are TGTGCCAGCAGGGACCGGACTAGCGGGAGTTGGGAGACCCAGTACTTC.

The gene calls are TRBV5-1 and TRBJ2-7; 9 bases are shared with TRBD1. The CDR3 spans 15 residues. J gave up 1 base and V 0 bases, and 2 bases lay outside the gene matches. CDR1 is SGHRS, CDR2 YFSETQ, per germline. The CDR3 sequence: CASSLGTGVSYEQYF. The DNA for the CDR3 is TGCGCCAGCAGCTTGGGGACAGGGGTATCCTACGAGCAGTACTTC.

DNA for the CDR3: TGTGCCAGCAGTAACCCGGGACAGGGGAACACTGAAGCTTTCTTT. It codes for CASSNPGQGNTEAFF. The rearrangement links TRBV27 to TRBJ1-1, with 9 bases aligning to TRBD1. This CDR3 has 15 amino acids. Germline loops: CDR1 MNHEY, CDR2 SMNVEV (reference sequence). Unmatched junction bases numbered 5, after V lost 5 bases and J lost 1 base.

This sequence joins TRBV5-4 and TRBJ1-2, with TRBD1 identical over 7 bases. The CDR3 totals 13 residues. V gave up 4 bases and J gave up 8 bases; unmatched junction bases: 8. CDR1 is SGHNT, CDR2 YYREEE, per germline (reference sequence). The CDR3 DNA is TGTGCCAGCAGCAAGATGACAGGGTACGGCTACACCTTC. It is translated as CASSKMTGYGYTF.

The chain uses TRBV27 and TRBJ2-7, with D possibly being TRBD2 (5 bases). CDR1 MNHEY and CDR2 SMNVEV come from the germline V gene (reference sequence). This CDR3 region has 13 residues. V was clipped by 4 bases and J by 4 bases, with 11 bases between them. CDR3 in amino acids: CASSSPGEYEQYF. CDR3 nucleotide sequence: TGTGCCAGCAGTTCCCCCGGGGAATACGAGCAGTACTTC.

The rearrangement joins TRBV30 to TRBJ1-5; 7 bases map to TRBD1. The CDR3 totals 15 residues. V was clipped by 1 base and J by 3 bases; unmatched bases: 6. Germline V gene lookup returns CDR1 GTSNPN and CDR2 SVGIG (reference sequence). The CDR3 nucleotides read TGTGCCTGGAGTGCAGGACAGGTCTTCAATCAGCCCCAGCATTTT. Protein sequence: CAWSAGQVFNQPQHF.

The CDR3 coding sequence is TGTGCCAGCAGCCCGAGTGATACTAGCACAGATACGCAGTATTTT. Amino acid sequence: CASSPSDTSTDTQYF. The chain combines TRBV6-2 or TRBV6-3 with TRBJ2-3; D unresolved. The CDR3 totals 15 residues. CDR1 MNHEY and CDR2 SVGEGT come from the germline V gene. V lost 6 bases to trimming and J lost 0 bases, with 13 bases between them.

This clone was counted between two and nine times. V is TRBV21-1 and J is TRBJ2-3; TRBD2 was called by the table and not checked on the DNA. TRBV21-1 is termed a pseudogene. This CDR3 comprises 16 residues. For the CDR3, the DNA is TGTGCCAGCAGCAAATTTGGGGGGACTTGGGGGTCTACGCAGTATTTT. It encodes CASSKFGGTWGSTQYF.

This clone was detected a few times. CDR3: CASSLDPGSGYGYTF. CDR3 nucleotides: TGTGCCAGCAGCTTGGACCCGGGGTCAGGCTATGGCTACACCTTC. The chain recombines TRBV5-4 with TRBJ1-2; D remains ambiguous. The CDR3 spans 15 residues. The germline gives CDR1 SGHNT, CDR2 YYREEE (reference sequence). V was cut by 0 bases and J by 4 bases, with 13 bases left in between.

The chain has TRBV29-1 and TRBJ1-1; D possibly corresponds to TRBD1 (5 bases). The CDR3 runs 12 residues. The ends were cut back, 3 bases at V and 3 bases at J, with 8 bases in the middle. Germline values: CDR1 SQVTM, CDR2 ANQGSEA. Here the CDR3 DNA reads TGCAGCGTTGACAGGGCGGACACTGAAGCTTTCTTT. The encoded protein is CSVDRADTEAFF.

In its sample, this clone was seen a few times. V is TRBV6-6 and J is TRBJ2-7, with TRBD1 matching over 11 bases. Germline-derived CDR1 and CDR2 are MNHNY and SVGAGI (reference sequence). The CDR3 is 15 residues long. J lost 3 bases, V lost 6 bases, and 7 bases had no gene match. This chain's CDR3 is CASRSPGTGGYEQYF. CDR3 DNA: TGTGCCAGCAGATCCCCCGGGACAGGGGGCTACGAGCAGTACTTC.

This clone is a singleton in its sample. V gene TRBV5-4 combines with J gene TRBJ1-5; 8 bases are a match to TRBD1. This CDR3 contains 15 residues. In germline, CDR1 is SGHNT, CDR2 YYREEE (reference sequence). With 2 bases clipped from V and 9 bases from J, the junction kept 10 bases outside the gene matches. The CDR3 region has the DNA TGTGCCAGCAGCTTAACAGACAGGGGCCGACTGCCCCAGCATTTT. Its protein product is CASSLTDRGRLPQHF.

V gene TRBV7-2 combines with J gene TRBJ1-2; D is possibly TRBD1 (5 bases). The CDR3 consists of 12 residues. V dropped 5 bases and J dropped 4 bases, with 8 bases sitting between them. Germline-derived CDR1 and CDR2 are SGHTA and FQGNSA. The CDR3 nucleotides are TGTGCCAGCAGCCGGGACTTCTATGGCTACACCTTC. Translating it yields CASSRDFYGYTF.

This clone was recorded a few times. The chain combines TRBV11-2 with TRBJ2-5; 9 bases agree with TRBD2. Germline-derived CDR1 and CDR2 are SGHAT and FQNNGV. V lost 1 base to trimming and J lost 9 bases; unmatched junction nucleotides: 9. This CDR3 has 15 residues. CDR3 protein: CASSLGPTSGVAQYF. In DNA, the CDR3 is TGTGCCAGCAGCTTAGGACCGACTAGCGGAGTGGCCCAGTACTTC. The entire variable domain, with the rest obtained from reference TRBV11-2 and TRBJ2-5, is as follows: EAGVAQSPRYKIIEKRQSVAFWCNPISGHATLYWYQQILGQGPKLLIQFQNNGVVDDSQLPKDRFSAERLKGVDSTLKIQPAKLEDSAVYLCASSLGPTSGVAQYFGPGTRLLVL.